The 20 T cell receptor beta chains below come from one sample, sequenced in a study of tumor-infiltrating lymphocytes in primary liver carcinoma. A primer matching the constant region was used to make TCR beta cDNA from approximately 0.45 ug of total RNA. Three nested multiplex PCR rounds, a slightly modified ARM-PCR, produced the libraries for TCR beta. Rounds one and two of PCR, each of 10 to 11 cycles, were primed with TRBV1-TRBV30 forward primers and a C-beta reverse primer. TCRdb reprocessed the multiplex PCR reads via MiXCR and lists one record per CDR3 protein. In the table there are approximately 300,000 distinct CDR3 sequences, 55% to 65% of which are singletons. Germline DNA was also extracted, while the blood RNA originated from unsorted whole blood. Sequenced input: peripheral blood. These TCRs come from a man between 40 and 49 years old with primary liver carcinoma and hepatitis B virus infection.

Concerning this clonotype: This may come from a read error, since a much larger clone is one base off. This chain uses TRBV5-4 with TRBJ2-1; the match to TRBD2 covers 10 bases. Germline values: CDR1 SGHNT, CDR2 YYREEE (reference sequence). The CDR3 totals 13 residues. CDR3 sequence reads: CTSKASGRWEQFF. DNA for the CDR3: TGTACCAGCAAGGCTAGCGGGAGATGGGAGCAGTTCTTC.

DNA for the CDR3: TGTGCCAGCAGCTCAACGAACAACGAGCAGTACTTC. It yields the protein CASSSTNNEQYF. The chain employs TRBV28 and TRBJ2-7; D is uncertain. Germline CDR1 reads MDHEN; CDR2 reads SYDVKM. The CDR3 runs to 12 residues. The V gene lost 6 bases and the J gene lost 5 bases, with 11 bases spanning the gap.

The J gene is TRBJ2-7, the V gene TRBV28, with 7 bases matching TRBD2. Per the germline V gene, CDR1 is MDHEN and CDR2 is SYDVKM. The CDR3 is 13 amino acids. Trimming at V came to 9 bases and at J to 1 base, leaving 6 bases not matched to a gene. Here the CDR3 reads CARMGGRSYEQYF. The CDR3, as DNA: TGTGCCAGGATGGGCGGGAGATCCTACGAGCAGTACTTC.

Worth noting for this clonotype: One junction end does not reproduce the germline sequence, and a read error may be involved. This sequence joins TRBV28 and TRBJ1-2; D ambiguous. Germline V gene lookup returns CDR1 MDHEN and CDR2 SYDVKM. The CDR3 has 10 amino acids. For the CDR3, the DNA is TGTGTCAGCAGTTTTAATGGCTACACCTTC. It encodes CVSSFNGYTF.

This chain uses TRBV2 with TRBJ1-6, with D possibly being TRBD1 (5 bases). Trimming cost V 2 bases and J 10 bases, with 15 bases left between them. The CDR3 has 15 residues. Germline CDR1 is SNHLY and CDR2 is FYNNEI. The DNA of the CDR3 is TGTGCCAGCAGTGAACGGAGACAGAGGGCGTCACCCCTCCACTTT. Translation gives CASSERRQRASPLHF.

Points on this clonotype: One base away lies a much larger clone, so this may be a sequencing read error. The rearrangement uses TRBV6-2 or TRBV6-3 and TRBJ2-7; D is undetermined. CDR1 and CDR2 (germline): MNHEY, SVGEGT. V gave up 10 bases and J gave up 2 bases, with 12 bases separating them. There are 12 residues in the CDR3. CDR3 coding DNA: TGTGCCAATTCCCGTAGGGCCTACGAGCAGTACTTC. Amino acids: CANSRRAYEQYF.

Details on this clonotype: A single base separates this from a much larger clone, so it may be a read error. The CDR3 is CGSSRDSINYGYTF. For the CDR3, the DNA is TGTGGCAGCAGCCGGGACAGCATTAACTATGGCTACACCTTC. The chain links TRBV6-6 to TRBJ1-2; TRBD1 agrees at 7 bases. The germline V gene encodes CDR1 MNHNY and CDR2 SVGAGI (reference sequence). The CDR3 contains 14 residues.

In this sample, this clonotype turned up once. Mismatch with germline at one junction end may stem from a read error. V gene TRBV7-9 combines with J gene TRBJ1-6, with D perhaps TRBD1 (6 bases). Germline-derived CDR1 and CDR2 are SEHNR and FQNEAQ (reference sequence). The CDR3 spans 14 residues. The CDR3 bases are TGTGCCAGCAGATTAACGGGGGCTGATTCACCCCCCCACTTT. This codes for CASRLTGADSPPHF. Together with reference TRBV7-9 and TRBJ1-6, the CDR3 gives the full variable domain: DTGVSQNPRHKITKRGQNVTFRCDPISEHNRLYWYRQTLGQGPEFLTYFQNEAQLEKSRLLSDRFSAERPKGSFSTLEIQRTEQGDSAMYLCASRLTGADSPPHFGNGTRLTVT.

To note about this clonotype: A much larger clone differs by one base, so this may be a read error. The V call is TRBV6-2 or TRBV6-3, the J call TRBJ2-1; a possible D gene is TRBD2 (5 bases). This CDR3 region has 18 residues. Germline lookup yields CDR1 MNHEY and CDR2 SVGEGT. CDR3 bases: TGTGCCAGCAGTGGCCCTGAAGGGCGAGGGCCCTCCTACGATGAGCAGTTCTTC. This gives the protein CASSGPEGRGPSYDEQFF.

The CDR3 loop is CASSFGGLTDTQYF. CDR3 coding DNA: TGTGCCAGCAGCTTCGGGGGGCTGACAGATACGCAGTATTTT. This rearrangement joins TRBV7-9 to TRBJ2-3; a weak D match, TRBD2 (7 bases). The CDR3 consists of 14 residues. V dropped 3 bases and J dropped 3 bases, with 10 bases sitting between them. Germline values: CDR1 SEHNR, CDR2 FQNEAQ (reference sequence).

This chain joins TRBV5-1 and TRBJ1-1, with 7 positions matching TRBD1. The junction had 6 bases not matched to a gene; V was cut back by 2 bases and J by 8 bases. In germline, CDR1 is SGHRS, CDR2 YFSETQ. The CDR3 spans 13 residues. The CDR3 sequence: CASSFGRDREAFF. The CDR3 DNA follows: TGCGCCAGCAGCTTCGGCCGGGACAGAGAAGCTTTCTTT.

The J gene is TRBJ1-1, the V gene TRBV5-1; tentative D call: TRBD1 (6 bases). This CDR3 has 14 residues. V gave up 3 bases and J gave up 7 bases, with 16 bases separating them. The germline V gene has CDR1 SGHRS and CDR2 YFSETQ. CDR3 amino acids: CASSSGHGGVEAFF. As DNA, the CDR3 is TGCGCCAGCAGCTCGGGACACGGAGGCGTTGAAGCTTTCTTT.

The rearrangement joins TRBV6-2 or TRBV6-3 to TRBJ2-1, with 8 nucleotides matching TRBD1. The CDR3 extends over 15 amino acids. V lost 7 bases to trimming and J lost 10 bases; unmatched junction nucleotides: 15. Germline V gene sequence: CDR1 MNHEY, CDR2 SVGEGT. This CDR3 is CASTSLGQGEREQFF. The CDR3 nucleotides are TGTGCCAGCACCTCTCTAGGACAGGGCGAGAGAGAGCAGTTCTTC.

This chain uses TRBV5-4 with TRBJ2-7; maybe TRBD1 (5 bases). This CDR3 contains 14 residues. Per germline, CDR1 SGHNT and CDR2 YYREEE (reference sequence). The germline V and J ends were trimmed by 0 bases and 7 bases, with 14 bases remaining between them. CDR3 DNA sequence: TGTGCCAGCAGCTTGGACGGCAGGGTGCGGGAGCAGTACTTC. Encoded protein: CASSLDGRVREQYF.

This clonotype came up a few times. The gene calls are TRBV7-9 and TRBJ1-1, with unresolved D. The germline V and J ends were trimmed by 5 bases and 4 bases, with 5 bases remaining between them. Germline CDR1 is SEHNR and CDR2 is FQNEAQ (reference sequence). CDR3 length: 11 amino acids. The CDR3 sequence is CASSVSTEAFF. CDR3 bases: TGTGCCAGCAGCGTGTCCACTGAAGCTTTCTTT.

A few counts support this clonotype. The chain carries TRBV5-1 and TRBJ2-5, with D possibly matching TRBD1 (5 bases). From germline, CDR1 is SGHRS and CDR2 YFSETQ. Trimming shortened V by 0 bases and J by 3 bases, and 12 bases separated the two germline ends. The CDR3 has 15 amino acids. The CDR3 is CASSLGAGLEETQYF. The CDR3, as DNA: TGCGCCAGCAGCTTGGGAGCAGGGTTAGAAGAGACCCAGTACTTC. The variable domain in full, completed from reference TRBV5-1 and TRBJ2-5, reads KAGVTQTPRYLIKTRGQQVTLSCSPISGHRSVSWYQQTPGQGLQFLFEYFSETQRNKGNFPGRFSGRQFSNSRSEMNVSTLELGDSALYLCASSLGAGLEETQYFGPGTRLLVL.

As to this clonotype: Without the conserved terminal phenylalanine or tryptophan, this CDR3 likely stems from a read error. CDR3 sequence reads: CASSEKGQNTEAFS. CDR3 sequence (DNA): TGTGCCAGCAGTGAGAAGGGACAGAACACTGAAGCTTTCTCT. The chain employs TRBV25-1 and TRBJ1-1, with D perhaps TRBD1 (6 bases). Trimming removed 3 bases from V and 1 base from J, with 9 bases in between. This CDR3 has 14 residues. Per the germline V gene, CDR1 is MGHDK and CDR2 is SYGVNS.

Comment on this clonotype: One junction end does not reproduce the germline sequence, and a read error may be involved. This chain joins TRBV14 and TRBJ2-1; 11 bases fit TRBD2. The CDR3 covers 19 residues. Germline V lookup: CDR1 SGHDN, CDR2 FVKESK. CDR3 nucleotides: TGTGCCAGCAGCCATAATCTAGCGGGAGGCTATAGCTCCTACAATGAGCACTTCTTC. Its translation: CASSHNLAGGYSSYNEHFF.

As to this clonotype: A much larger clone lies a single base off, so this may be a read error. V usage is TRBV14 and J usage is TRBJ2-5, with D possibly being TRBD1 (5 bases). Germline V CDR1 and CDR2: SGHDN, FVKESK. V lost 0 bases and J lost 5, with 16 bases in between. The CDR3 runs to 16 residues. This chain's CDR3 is CASSQDLARVSETQYF. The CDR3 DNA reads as TGTGCCAGCAGCCAAGATTTGGCCAGGGTGAGTGAGACCCAGTACTTC.

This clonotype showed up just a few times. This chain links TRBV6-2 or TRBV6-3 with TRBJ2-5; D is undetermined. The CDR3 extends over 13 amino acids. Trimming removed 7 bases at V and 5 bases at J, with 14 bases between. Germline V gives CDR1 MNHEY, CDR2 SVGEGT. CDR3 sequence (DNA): TGTGCCAGCAAAGACGGCCTCAGGGAGACCCAGTACTTC. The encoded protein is CASKDGLRETQYF.